These 11 T cell receptor beta chains originate from one sample sequenced in a study of T cell responses to AZD1222 COVID-19 vaccine. Profiling relied on immunoSEQ multiplex PCR, and the TCRdb table lists in-frame clones only, not all of them. This sample carries 140,000 or so clones, roughly 90% of them seen once, and the ten largest clones take 5% to 6.5%. Sequences were derived from peripheral blood, sampled 28 days after the second dose of the MenACWY control vaccine. These receptors were collected from an adult who received the MenACWY meningococcal vaccine as a control.

The rearrangement uses TRBV9 and TRBJ2-3; 10 bases match TRBD2. CDR1 is SGDLS and CDR2 is YYNGEE in the germline V gene. With 4 bases clipped from V and 4 bases from J, the junction kept 6 bases outside the gene matches. The CDR3 length is 15 residues. DNA for the CDR3: TGTGCCAGCAGCAGCAGCGGGGGGGGCCCAGATACGCAGTATTTT. Encoded protein: CASSSSGGGPDTQYF.

The chain recombines TRBV5-1 with TRBJ1-3, with 10 bases aligning to TRBD1. Germline-derived CDR1 and CDR2 are SGHRS and YFSETQ. V gave up 3 bases and J gave up 1 base; unmatched junction bases: 7. CDR3 length: 17 residues. The CDR3 bases are TGCGCCAGCAGCTCCCGACAGGGGGCTGGTTCTGGAAACACCATATATTTT. It specifies CASSSRQGAGSGNTIYF. The whole variable domain, remainder taken from reference TRBV5-1 and TRBJ1-3, is KAGVTQTPRYLIKTRGQQVTLSCSPISGHRSVSWYQQTPGQGLQFLFEYFSETQRNKGNFPGRFSGRQFSNSRSEMNVSTLELGDSALYLCASSSRQGAGSGNTIYFGEGSWLTVV.

V and J are TRBV19 and TRBJ2-1; 12 bases fit TRBD2. Trimming cost V 0 bases and J 10 bases; bases outside gene matches: 10. Looked up from germline, CDR1 is LNHDA and CDR2 is SQIVND (reference sequence). The CDR3 is 17 residues long. CDR3 amino acids: CASSIDQELAGGGEQFF. The CDR3 DNA reads as TGTGCCAGTAGTATAGATCAGGAACTAGCGGGGGGAGGAGAGCAGTTCTTC.

This chain links TRBV11-3 with TRBJ2-7; D may be TRBD1 or TRBD2 (5 bases each). V lost 3 bases and J 5 bases, leaving 11 bases between the germline ends. CDR1 is SGHNT and CDR2 is YENEEA in the germline V gene. This CDR3 comprises 13 residues. The CDR3 here is CASSLGEIDEQYF. CDR3 nucleotides: TGTGCCAGCAGCTTGGGGGAGATAGACGAGCAGTACTTC. Full variable domain (remainder filled in from reference TRBV11-3 and TRBJ2-7): EAGVVQSPRYKIIEKKQPVAFWCNPISGHNTLYWYLQNLGQGPELLIRYENEEAVDDSQLPKDRFSAERLKGVDSTLKIQPAELGDSAVYLCASSLGEIDEQYFGPGTRLTVT.

J is TRBJ2-1 and V is TRBV5-1, with D perhaps matching TRBD1 (7 bases). V was pared by 2 bases and J by 2 bases, with 11 bases between. The CDR3 length is 15 residues. CDR1 is SGHRS and CDR2 is YFSETQ in the germline V gene. The CDR3 coding sequence is TGCGCCAGCAGCTTAGGAGGGGGCCCCTACAATGAGCAGTTCTTC. It codes for CASSLGGGPYNEQFF.

This chain connects TRBV28 to TRBJ1-1, with D unresolved. The CDR3 spans 13 residues. Germline values: CDR1 MDHEN, CDR2 SYDVKM. The V end was cut by 6 bases, the J end by 3 bases, with 11 bases between. The CDR3 reads CASRVSRYTEAFF. Here the CDR3 DNA reads TGTGCCAGCAGGGTCAGCCGGTACACTGAAGCTTTCTTT.

V usage is TRBV18 and J usage is TRBJ2-1; TRBD2 agrees at 8 bases. CDR1 KGHSH and CDR2 LQKENI come from the germline V gene. This CDR3 region has 15 residues. V shed 3 bases and J 4 bases; nucleotides not matched to a gene: 5. For the CDR3, the DNA is TGTGCCAGCTCACCTGCCGGGGGGGGGTACAATGAGCAGTTCTTC. This sequence encodes CASSPAGGGYNEQFF.

The chain links TRBV12-3 or TRBV12-4 to TRBJ2-7, with D maybe TRBD1 (5 bases). CDR3 length equals 11 residues. V dropped 9 bases and J dropped 2 bases, with 8 bases sitting between them. Here the CDR3 DNA reads TGTGCCAGTACAGGCGCCTACGAGCAGTACTTC. Its protein is CASTGAYEQYF.

V gene TRBV19 combines with J gene TRBJ1-5; TRBD1 agrees at 8 bases. CDR1 LNHDA and CDR2 SQIVND come from the germline V gene (reference sequence). The CDR3 has 16 residues. The V and J ends lost 6 bases and 10 bases, in that order; junction bases with no gene match: 17. CDR3: CASSTSTGVGSYPQHF. CDR3 bases: TGTGCCAGTAGCACGTCGACAGGGGTTGGATCATACCCCCAGCATTTT.

The CDR3 DNA reads as TGTGCCAGCTCACCACTCGGGGGCAGGAACACTGAAGCTTTCTTT. Protein: CASSPLGGRNTEAFF. V is TRBV18 and J is TRBJ1-1; D possibly corresponds to TRBD1 (6 bases). Germline CDR1 KGHSH, CDR2 LQKENI. V was trimmed by 1 base and J by 1 base, leaving 10 bases between them. The CDR3 loop spans 15 amino acids.

The table lists this clone with a few counts. V gene TRBV4-3 combines with J gene TRBJ2-7, with 8 nucleotides matching TRBD1. V lost 3 bases and J lost 1; bases outside the gene matches: 2. The CDR3 runs 14 residues. Germline CDR1 reads LGHNA; CDR2 reads YSLEER. CDR3 amino acids: CASSQRTGSYEQYF. In DNA form, the CDR3 reads TGCGCCAGCAGCCAGCGGACAGGGTCCTACGAGCAGTACTTC.